The 19 T cell receptor beta chains presented below share a single source sample, sequenced in a study of cytomegalovirus exposure and HLA in healthy donors. This table comes from immunoSEQ multiplex PCR, and its TCRdb copy is limited to in-frame clones, with some not included. The repertoire holds 200,000 or so clones, approximately 82% seen once, with about an eighth in the top ten. Sequenced input: PBMCs. Source of these receptors: a woman aged 25 to 39 in good health and CMV-seropositive.

The chain joins TRBV6-1 to TRBJ2-7, with TRBD1 matching over 10 bases. The CDR3 extends over 15 amino acids. From germline, CDR1 is MNHNS and CDR2 SASEGT. V trimming: 1 base; J trimming: 4 bases; junction bases outside the gene matches: 4. CDR3 amino acids: CASSEGGTGVYEQYF. The CDR3 bases are TGTGCCAGCAGTGAAGGGGGGACAGGGGTTTACGAGCAGTACTTC.

J is TRBJ2-5 and V is TRBV5-1; D might be TRBD2 (6 bases). The CDR3 consists of 15 residues. Per germline, CDR1 SGHRS and CDR2 YFSETQ. Trimming pared 4 bases from V and 5 bases from J, leaving 18 bases between. The CDR3 nucleotides are TGCGCCAGCAGCCCCGGAGGGACCCTCGGGGAGACCCAGTACTTC. Its protein is CASSPGGTLGETQYF.

This chain links TRBV5-6 with TRBJ1-3, with a weak D call TRBD1 (5 bases). This CDR3 has 15 amino acids. The germline V gene has CDR1 SGHDT and CDR2 YYEEEE. The V gene lost 3 bases and the J gene lost 11 bases, with 21 bases spanning the gap. CDR3 DNA sequence: TGTGCCAGCAGCTCCCTTAGCGGAGGGGAAACCGCCATATATTTT. This encodes CASSSLSGGETAIYF.

The chain couples TRBV28 to TRBJ2-7, with 9 nucleotides matching TRBD1. The CDR3 loop spans 19 amino acids. V shed 5 bases and J 2 bases; nucleotides not matched to a gene: 19. Germline CDR1 is MDHEN and CDR2 is SYDVKM. In nucleotides, the CDR3 is TGTGCCAGCAGTCCGTGGGACAGGGAGGTTGCGGGCGACACCTACGAGCAGTACTTC. Translated: CASSPWDREVAGDTYEQYF. The full variable domain, with the rest looked up from reference TRBV28 and TRBJ2-7, is DVKVTQSSRYLVKRTGEKVFLECVQDMDHENMFWYRQDPGLGLRLIYFSYDVKMKEKGDIPEGYSVSREKKERFSLILESASTNQTSMYLCASSPWDREVAGDTYEQYFGPGTRLTVT.

The rearrangement links TRBV4-2 to TRBJ1-2; a weak D match, TRBD1 (6 bases). This CDR3 has 16 residues. The ends were cut back, 4 bases at V and 1 base at J, with 16 bases in the middle. The germline V gene encodes CDR1 LGHNA and CDR2 YNFKEQ. The CDR3 protein is CASSPTLGAVNYGYTF. The DNA of the CDR3 is TGTGCCAGCAGCCCCACGTTGGGGGCCGTTAACTATGGCTACACCTTC.

The chain combines TRBV6-5 with TRBJ2-7; 9 positions agree with TRBD1. The CDR3 loop spans 11 amino acids. V shed 11 bases, J shed 5 bases, and the junction held 4 bases outside the gene matches. Germline CDR1 and CDR2: MNHEY and SVGAGI. Here the CDR3 DNA reads TGTGCCGCACAGGGGGCCAACGAGCAGTACTTC. It is translated as CAAQGANEQYF.

The chain has TRBV6-6 and TRBJ1-5; D is possibly TRBD1 (5 bases). The CDR3 length is 14 residues. Trimming took off 5 bases at V and 5 bases at J, with 13 bases between the two ends. Germline V lookup: CDR1 MNHNY, CDR2 SVGAGI (reference sequence). In nucleotides, the CDR3 is TGTGCCAGCAGTGTAACAGGTGGTGATCAGCCCCAGCATTTT. It translates to CASSVTGGDQPQHF.

The chain uses TRBV10-2 and TRBJ2-1; the match to TRBD2 covers 13 bases. The CDR3 is 15 residues long. The junction had 6 bases not matched to a gene; V was cut back by 7 bases and J by 6 bases. Germline V gives CDR1 WSHSY, CDR2 SAAADI. CDR3 sequence (DNA): TGCGCCAGCAACTTACTAGCGGGAGGGGTCAATGAGCAGTTCTTC. The encoded protein is CASNLLAGGVNEQFF.

This sequence joins TRBV28 and TRBJ1-2; D not certain. V lost 2 bases, J lost 3 bases, and 7 bases lay in between. The CDR3 runs to 13 residues. Looked up from germline, CDR1 is MDHEN and CDR2 is SYDVKM. This CDR3 reads CASSLLGDYGYTF. CDR3 sequence (DNA): TGTGCCAGCAGTTTACTCGGGGACTATGGCTACACCTTC.

CDR3 DNA: TGCAGCGTTGAATTCCGGGCGGGGAGAGAGACCCAGTACTTC. Protein sequence: CSVEFRAGRETQYF. V is TRBV29-1 and J is TRBJ2-5; possible D gene TRBD2, 6 bases. Germline-derived CDR1 and CDR2 are SQVTM and ANQGSEA. V lost 2 bases, J lost 4 bases, and 14 bases lay in between. The CDR3 is 14 amino acids.

DNA for the CDR3: TGTGCCAGCAGCCGGGGACAGTGGACAACCTACGAGCAGTACTTC. It encodes CASSRGQWTTYEQYF. V usage is TRBV7-8 and J usage is TRBJ2-7; 7 positions agree with TRBD1. This CDR3 is 15 amino acids long. Unmatched junction bases numbered 9, after V lost 5 bases and J lost 2 bases. The germline V gene has CDR1 SGHVS and CDR2 FQNEAQ.

The rearrangement links TRBV6-1 to TRBJ1-3; D unresolved. This CDR3 region has 14 residues. Trimming removed 5 bases from V and 4 bases from J, with 12 bases in between. Germline values: CDR1 MNHNS, CDR2 SASEGT. The CDR3 nucleotides are TGTGCCAGCAGTCCCGGGAGAATAGGAAACACCATATATTTT. It is translated as CASSPGRIGNTIYF.

The chain is built from TRBV6-5 and TRBJ2-7; a weak D match, TRBD2 (6 bases). This CDR3 comprises 12 residues. Deletions cut 7 bases from V and 1 base from J, with 8 bases between. CDR1 and CDR2 (germline): MNHEY, SVGAGI. CDR3 in amino acids: CASTRGSYEQYF. Here the CDR3 DNA reads TGTGCCAGCACCCGGGGGTCCTACGAGCAGTACTTC.

The V call is TRBV7-6, the J call TRBJ1-5, with D perhaps TRBD1 (6 bases). CDR3 length: 13 residues. Germline CDR1 SGHVS, CDR2 FNYEAQ. Trimming left V 5 bases short and J 6 bases short, with 11 bases between. The CDR3 spells CASSTGRLQPQHF. CDR3 bases: TGTGCCAGCAGCACAGGGAGACTTCAGCCCCAGCATTTT. The whole variable domain, filled in from reference TRBV7-6 and TRBJ1-5, reads GAGVSQSPRYKVTKRGQDVALRCDPISGHVSLYWYRQALGQGPEFLTYFNYEAQQDKSGLPNDRFSAERPEGSISTLTIQRTEQRDSAMYRCASSTGRLQPQHFGDGTRLSIL.

This chain connects TRBV6-5 to TRBJ1-5, with 7 nucleotides matching TRBD1. The CDR3 runs 13 residues. V shed 6 bases and J 5 bases; nucleotides not matched to a gene: 4. Germline V gene sequence: CDR1 MNHEY, CDR2 SVGAGI. The CDR3 loop is CASSRTGDQPQHF. CDR3 nucleotides: TGTGCCAGCAGCCGCACAGGGGATCAGCCCCAGCATTTT.

This clone was observed once. This chain joins TRBV6-6 and TRBJ2-1; the match to TRBD1 covers 12 bases. V lost 5 bases, J lost 7 bases, and 6 bases stayed unmatched. The CDR3 is 15 residues long. Germline-derived CDR1 and CDR2 are MNHNY and SVGAGI (reference sequence). Here the CDR3 DNA reads TGTGCCAGCAGTCCGGGACAGGGGGCGCAAAATGAGCAGTTCTTC. Protein sequence: CASSPGQGAQNEQFF.

The rearrangement links TRBV2 to TRBJ1-1, with TRBD1 matching over 7 bases. Trimming at V came to 7 bases and at J to 1 base, leaving 12 bases not matched to a gene. Germline-derived CDR1 and CDR2 are SNHLY and FYNNEI. The CDR3 is 16 residues long. In DNA, the CDR3 is TGTGCCAGCAACCTGCGGGACAGCCGAGAGAACACTGAAGCTTTCTTT. Amino acid sequence: CASNLRDSRENTEAFF.

The chain couples TRBV30 to TRBJ1-1, with D perhaps matching TRBD1 (5 bases). The CDR3 loop spans 13 amino acids. V shed 0 bases and J shed 4 bases, with 9 bases lying between them. Germline V gene lookup returns CDR1 GTSNPN and CDR2 SVGIG (reference sequence). In DNA form, the CDR3 reads TGTGCCTGGAGTGTACAAAGGGGCACTGAAGCTTTCTTT. Translation gives CAWSVQRGTEAFF. Together with reference TRBV30 and TRBJ1-1, the CDR3 gives the full variable domain: SQTIHQWPATLVQPVGSPLSLECTVEGTSNPNLYWYRQAAGRGLQLLFYSVGIGQISSEVPQNLSASRPQDRQFILSSKKLLLSDSGFYLCAWSVQRGTEAFFGQGTRLTVV.

The chain links TRBV7-2 to TRBJ2-7; 9 bases are shared with TRBD1. This CDR3 contains 17 residues. V shed 5 bases and J 2 bases; nucleotides not matched to a gene: 13. Germline V gene lookup returns CDR1 SGHTA and CDR2 FQGNSA. The CDR3 loop is CASSLRFPGQGPYEQYF. The CDR3 coding sequence is TGTGCCAGCAGCCTAAGGTTCCCGGGACAGGGACCCTACGAGCAGTACTTC.